This section outlines one T cell receptor (beta chain) sequence together with its context. The target antigen is unknown. Repertoires were generated with immunoSEQ multiplex PCR, while TCRdb's copy carries only in-frame clones and drops some. Of roughly 270,000 clones detected, 88% appear once; the ten largest clones hold around 0.92%. CDR1 and CDR2 from the germline V gene are MGHDK and SYGVNS. The CDR3 totals 15 residues. The ends lost 4 bases at V and 0 bases at J; junction bases unmatched: 1. This entry comes from a study of cytomegalovirus exposure and HLA in healthy donors. Study results and limitations: Listed as cytomegalovirus-associated were 150 or so TCR beta chains. Rare TCR sequences dominated, though some public TCRs recurred in many donors. The tendency of first-cohort TCR clusters to co-occur in the 120 validation repertoires was identified by a subsequent analysis.

The chain has TRBV25-1 and TRBJ2-1; 9 bases align to TRBD2. This TCR came from a woman under 30 in good health and CMV-seronegative. The sequenced sample consisted of PBMCs. The CDR3 nucleotides are TGTGCCAGCAGTGGACTAGCGGACTCCTACAATGAGCAGTTCTTC. Translating it yields CASSGLADSYNEQFF.